These T cell receptor beta chains were read from a single sample in a study of T cell responses to AZD1222 COVID-19 vaccine. This table comes from immunoSEQ multiplex PCR, and its TCRdb copy is limited to in-frame clones, with some not included. The sample has about 120,000 clones, 85% to 95% seen once. The sequencing used peripheral blood, collected on day 0 of AZD1222 vaccination. Receptors originate from an adult in good health. The CDR3 runs from the conserved cysteine through the conserved F or W. D genes are given only for firm matches. Clone size is not always given. Where it is, it says once, few, many or a class for expanded clones.

V gene	D gene	J gene	clone size	CDR3 DNA	CDR3 protein
TRBV2	NA	TRBJ2-2	NA	TGTGCCAGCAGTGTCAGACAGAACACCGGGGAGCTGTTTTTT	CASSVRQNTGELFF
TRBV6-4	NA	TRBJ2-1	NA	TGTGCCAGCAGTCTAATAGCGGTAAGCTCCTACAATGAGCAGTTCTTC	CASSLIAVSSYNEQFF
TRBV4-1	NA	TRBJ1-1	NA	TGCGCCAGCAGCTCACGGGACCACACTGAAGCTTTCTTT	CASSSRDHTEAFF
TRBV6-5	NA	TRBJ1-4	NA	TGTGCCAGCAGTTACTCGAGAGACAGTGAAGGAAAACTGTTTTTT	CASSYSRDSEGKLFF
TRBV5-1	NA	TRBJ2-2	NA	TGCGCCAGCAGCGGTGGCCCACTGGGCACCGGGGAGCTGTTTTTT	CASSGGPLGTGELFF
TRBV9	NA	TRBJ1-1	once	TGTGCCAGCAGCGCCCGATGGAGGAACACTGAAGCTTTCTTT	CASSARWRNTEAFF
TRBV18	TRBD1	TRBJ1-1	NA	TGTGCCAGCTCACCCATTGCAAGGGGGCAATCAAACATGAACACTGAAGCTTTCTTT	CASSPIARGQSNMNTEAFF
TRBV30	NA	TRBJ2-2	once	TGTGCCTGGACTTGGGTTTACACCGGGGAGCTGTTTTTT	CAWTWVYTGELFF
TRBV11-2	NA	TRBJ2-3	NA	TGTGCCAGCAGGCCACTCCGGGACTTCTTCTTTGGTACGCAGTATTTT	CASRPLRDFFFGTQYF
TRBV6-5	NA	TRBJ1-2	NA	TGTGCCAGCAGACAAGACAGTCGCTATGGCTACACCTTC	CASRQDSRYGYTF
TRBV5-1	NA	TRBJ1-1	NA	TGCGCCAGCAGCTTGAATCCAGGGGACACTGAAGCTTTCTTT	CASSLNPGDTEAFF
TRBV6-2/TRBV6-3	NA	TRBJ2-2	few	TGTGCCAGCAGTTACTCGGAAATCGGGGAGCTGTTTTTT	CASSYSEIGELFF
TRBV27	TRBD1	TRBJ1-2	few	TGTGCCAGCAGTTTAAGTGGAGACAGGGCGATACAAGTCTATGGCTACACCTTC	CASSLSGDRAIQVYGYTF
TRBV27	NA	TRBJ2-7	once	TGTGCCAGCAGTTTAGTTGGGCGGAGCCCCTACGAGCAGTACTTC	CASSLVGRSPYEQYF
TRBV27	NA	TRBJ2-1	NA	TGTGCCAGCAGTTTCGCAGGACAGCAGTTCTTC	CASSFAGQQFF
TRBV28	TRBD2	TRBJ2-1	NA	TGTGCCAGCAGTTTCGGACTAGCCGACAATGAGCAGTTCTTC	CASSFGLADNEQFF
TRBV29-1	NA	TRBJ2-7	NA	TGCAGCGCCTGCAGGGACTCCTACGAGCAGTACTTC	CSACRDSYEQYF
TRBV28	NA	TRBJ1-2	NA	TGTGCCAGCAGTTTATGGGCTGACGGCTACACCTTC	CASSLWADGYTF
TRBV19	TRBD2	TRBJ2-1	NA	TGTGCCAGTAGTATCACTAGCGGGAGTCGAAATGAGCAGTTCTTC	CASSITSGSRNEQFF
TRBV19	NA	TRBJ2-2	NA	TGTGCCAGTAGTATGAGTAGATCCAGCACCGGGGAGCTGTTTTTT	CASSMSRSSTGELFF
TRBV6-5	NA	TRBJ2-7	NA	TGTGCCAGCAGTTACTTAGAATCCCCTGAGCAGTACTTC	CASSYLESPEQYF
TRBV28	NA	TRBJ1-1	NA	TGTGCCAGCAGTTTAATAGGGAAACACACTGAAGCTTTCTTT	CASSLIGKHTEAFF
TRBV5-5	NA	TRBJ1-6	NA	TGTGCCAGCAGCTTGGGAAATTCACCCCTCCACTTT	CASSLGNSPLHF
TRBV7-3	NA	TRBJ2-7	NA	TGTGCCAGCAGCTTAGGTCCGGGACTCTTGTCCTACGAGCAGTACTTC	CASSLGPGLLSYEQYF
TRBV4-1	NA	TRBJ2-3	NA	TGCGCCAGCAGCCTGGGTGAGGATACGCAGTATTTT	CASSLGEDTQYF
TRBV27	NA	TRBJ1-1	NA	TGTGCCAGCAGTTTGGGGGTGAGGACTGAAGCTTTCTTT	CASSLGVRTEAFF
TRBV19	NA	TRBJ2-1	NA	TGTGCCAGTAGTACGGACCGGGACAATGAGCAGTTCTTC	CASSTDRDNEQFF
TRBV7-8	NA	TRBJ2-3	NA	TGTGCCAGCAGGAGCATTAGGGGTGTTGCGGGGCGCACAGATACGCAGTATTTT	CASRSIRGVAGRTDTQYF
TRBV5-5	NA	TRBJ1-5	NA	TGTGCCAGCAGCTTGGGGCCCAATCAGCCCCAGCATTTT	CASSLGPNQPQHF
TRBV28	NA	TRBJ1-1	NA	TGTGCCAGCAGTAAATATGAAGCTTTCTTT	CASSKYEAFF
TRBV19	NA	TRBJ1-4	NA	TGTGCCAGTCGGAAGGACCCCCCTCCGGCTAATGAAAAACTGTTTTTT	CASRKDPPPANEKLFF
TRBV4-1	TRBD2	TRBJ2-1	once	TGCGCCAGCAGACTAGGACTAGCGGGGCCCAATGAGCAGTTCTTC	CASRLGLAGPNEQFF
TRBV20-1	TRBD2	TRBJ2-5	NA	TGCAGTGCTAGTTACGGCGGGGGGCAAGAGACCCAGTACTTC	CSASYGGGQETQYF